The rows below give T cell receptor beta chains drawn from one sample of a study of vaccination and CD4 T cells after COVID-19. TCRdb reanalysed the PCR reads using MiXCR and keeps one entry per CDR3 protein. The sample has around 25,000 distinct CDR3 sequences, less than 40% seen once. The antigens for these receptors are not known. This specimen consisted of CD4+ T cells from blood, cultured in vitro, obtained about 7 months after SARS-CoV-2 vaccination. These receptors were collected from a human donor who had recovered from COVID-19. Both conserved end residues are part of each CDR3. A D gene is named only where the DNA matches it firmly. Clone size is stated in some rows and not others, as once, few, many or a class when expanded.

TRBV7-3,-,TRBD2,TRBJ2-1,TGTGCCAGCAGCTCCCTAGCGGAGCCCGACAATGAGCAGTTCTTC,CASSSLAEPDNEQFF
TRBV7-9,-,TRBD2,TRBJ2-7,TGTGCCAGCAGCCTTGGACTAGCGGGGGATATTACCGAGCAGTACTTC,CASSLGLAGDITEQYF
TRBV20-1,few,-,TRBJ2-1,TGCAGTGCTAGAGACTGGGCCTCCTACAATGAGCAGTTCTTC,CSARDWASYNEQFF
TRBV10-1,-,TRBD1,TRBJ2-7,TGCGCCAGCCATGAGGTCAGGACAGGGGACTTCTACGAGCAGTACTTC,CASHEVRTGDFYEQYF
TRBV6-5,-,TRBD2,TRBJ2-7,TGTGCCAGCAGTTACAGCGGGAGGACCCACGAGCAGTACTTC,CASSYSGRTHEQYF
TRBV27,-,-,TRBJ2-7,TGTGCCAGCAGTTCGCGACAGACAGACGAGCAGTACTTC,CASSSRQTDEQYF
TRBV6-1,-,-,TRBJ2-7,TGTGCCAGCGTATGGCGGGCTCTCGGGGGCGAGCAGTACTTC,CASVWRALGGEQYF
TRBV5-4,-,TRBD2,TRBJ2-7,TGTGCCAGCAGCTTGGGAGTAGCGGGAGACGAGCAGTACTTC,CASSLGVAGDEQYF
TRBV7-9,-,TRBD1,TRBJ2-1,TGTGCCAGCAGCCTCACCGGGACAGCTTACAATGAGCAGTTCTTC,CASSLTGTAYNEQFF
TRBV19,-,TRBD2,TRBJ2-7,TGTGCCAGTAGGACTAGCGGGAGCTCCTACGAGCAGTACTTC,CASRTSGSSYEQYF
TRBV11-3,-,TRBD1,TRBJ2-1,TGTGCCAGCAGTCGCGGACAGGCTGAGCAGTTCTTC,CASSRGQAEQFF
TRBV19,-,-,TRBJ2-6,TGTGCCAGCCGGGGGGGGGCCAACGTCCTGACTTTC,CASRGGANVLTF